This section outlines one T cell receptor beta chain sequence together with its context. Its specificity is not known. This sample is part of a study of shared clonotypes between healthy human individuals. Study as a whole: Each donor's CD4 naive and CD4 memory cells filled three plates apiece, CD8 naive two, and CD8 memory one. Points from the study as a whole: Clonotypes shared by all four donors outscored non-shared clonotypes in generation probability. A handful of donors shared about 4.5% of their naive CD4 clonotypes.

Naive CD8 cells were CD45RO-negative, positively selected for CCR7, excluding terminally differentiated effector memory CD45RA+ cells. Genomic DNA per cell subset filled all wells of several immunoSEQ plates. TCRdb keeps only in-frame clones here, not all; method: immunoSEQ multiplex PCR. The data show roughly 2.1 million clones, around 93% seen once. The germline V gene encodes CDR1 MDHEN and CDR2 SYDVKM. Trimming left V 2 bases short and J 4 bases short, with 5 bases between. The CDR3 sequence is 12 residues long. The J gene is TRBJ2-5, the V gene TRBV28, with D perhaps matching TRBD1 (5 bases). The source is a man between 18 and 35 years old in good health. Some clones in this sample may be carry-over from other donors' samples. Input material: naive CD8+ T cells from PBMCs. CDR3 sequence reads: CASSLQGETQYF. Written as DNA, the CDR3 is TGTGCCAGCAGTTTACAGGGAGAGACCCAGTACTTC.